Sequencing of this TCR beta chain was carried out in a study of shared clonotypes between healthy human individuals. In unsorted samples, genomic DNA was obtained using around 100 million PBMCs. V lost 3 bases, J lost 5 bases, and 7 bases lay in between. This CDR3 has 12 amino acids. Per germline, CDR1 SEHNR and CDR2 FQNEAQ (reference sequence). Samples underwent the assay at deep level. Around 30,000 T cell genomes (about 280 ng DNA) went into each PBMC replicate. The table came from immunoSEQ multiplex PCR; TCRdb's copy has only in-frame clones and leaves some out. Of 520,000 or so clones in the sample, 79% were seen once.

The rearrangement uses TRBV7-9 and TRBJ1-2; D is unclear. The sequencing input was PBMCs. The TCR comes from a woman aged 40 to 49 in good health. Some clones in this sample may be carry-over from other donors' samples. The CDR3 reads CASSFSSYGYTF. The CDR3 DNA sequence: TGTGCCAGCAGCTTCTCTTCTTATGGCTACACCTTC.